These 16 T cell receptor beta chains originate from one sample sequenced in a study of technical replicates of blood from a handful of donors. Measured with immunoSEQ multiplex PCR; TCRdb has only the in-frame clones, and not every one. The sample shows around 80,000 clones, roughly 94% of them seen only once. The sample comprised T cells isolated from PBMCs. The receptors derive from a human donor in good health.

The count of this clone is one. The V call is TRBV5-1, the J call TRBJ1-3; a weak D match, TRBD1 (6 bases). V dropped 4 bases and J dropped 3 bases, with 11 bases sitting between them. Germline V gives CDR1 SGHRS, CDR2 YFSETQ. This CDR3 is built from 14 residues. The chain's CDR3 is CASSDRGGGNTIYF. The CDR3 coding sequence is TGCGCCAGCAGCGATAGGGGGGGTGGAAACACCATATATTTT.

The rearrangement links TRBV19 to TRBJ2-5; 9 bases are shared with TRBD1. J gave up 5 bases and V 6 bases, and 4 bases lay outside the gene matches. The CDR3 is made up of 13 amino acids. Germline V gene data show CDR1 as LNHDA and CDR2 as SQIVND (reference sequence). The CDR3 DNA reads TGTGCCAGTAGCGGGACAGGGAGGGAGACCCAGTACTTC. This translates into CASSGTGRETQYF.

The V call is TRBV10-3, the J call TRBJ2-2, with 14 bases matching TRBD2. Germline V lookup: CDR1 ENHRY, CDR2 SYGVKD. V was clipped by 3 bases and J by 9 bases; unmatched bases: 15. The CDR3 consists of 19 residues. CDR3 nucleotide sequence: TGTGCCATCAGTGATCGCGTGGGGACTAGCGGGAGTAAATCCAGGGAGCTGTTTTTT. Its translation is CAISDRVGTSGSKSRELFF.

This clone was picked up one time. The chain joins TRBV29-1 to TRBJ2-7; D not certain. V was shortened by 3 bases and J by 2 bases, with 11 bases between the two germline ends. This CDR3 has 13 amino acids. Germline V CDR1 and CDR2: SQVTM, ANQGSEA. The CDR3 bases are TGCAGCGTTGATCTGGGCCCTCCCTACGAGCAGTACTTC. Its translation is CSVDLGPPYEQYF.

The V call is TRBV7-9, the J call TRBJ1-3; a possible D gene is TRBD1 (5 bases). V was shortened by 11 bases and J by 1 base, with 15 bases between the two germline ends. The CDR3 covers 14 residues. Germline loops: CDR1 SEHNR, CDR2 FQNEAQ (reference sequence). The CDR3 is CAGQYGGSGNTIYF. Written as DNA, the CDR3 is TGTGCCGGGCAATATGGGGGGTCTGGAAACACCATATATTTT.

This chain joins TRBV7-2 and TRBJ2-7; 11 bases match TRBD2. The CDR3 contains 16 residues. The germline CDR1 and CDR2 sequences are SGHTA and FQGNSA. With 1 base clipped from V and 3 bases from J, the junction kept 5 bases outside the gene matches. CDR3 DNA sequence: TGTGCCAGCAGCTTAGTGGCGCTAGCGGGAGGCTACGAGCAGTACTTC. It encodes CASSLVALAGGYEQYF.

The chain joins TRBV19 to TRBJ1-4; TRBD1 agrees at 7 bases. The trim removed 1 base at V and 8 bases at J, leaving 7 bases unmatched. The length of the CDR3 is 15 residues. The germline V gene encodes CDR1 LNHDA and CDR2 SQIVND (reference sequence). In DNA form, the CDR3 reads TGTGCCAGTAGTATAGTTTCAGGGGGTATAGAAAAACTGTTTTTT. This translates into CASSIVSGGIEKLFF. Full variable domain (missing parts from reference TRBV19 and TRBJ1-4): DGGITQSPKYLFRKEGQNVTLSCEQNLNHDAMYWYRQDPGQGLRLIYYSQIVNDFQKGDIAEGYSVSREKKESFPLTVTSAQKNPTAFYLCASSIVSGGIEKLFFGSGTQLSVL.

The chain uses TRBV7-2 and TRBJ2-5; 8 nucleotides line up with TRBD2. Germline values: CDR1 SGHTA, CDR2 FQGNSA. Germline trimming cut 5 bases from V and 7 bases from J; bases unmatched to any gene: 15. This CDR3 is 16 amino acids long. CDR3 loop: CASSPTTSAAQGTQYF. The DNA for the CDR3 is TGTGCCAGCAGCCCCACGACTAGCGCTGCACAGGGGACCCAGTACTTC.

V usage is TRBV28 and J usage is TRBJ1-2, with 7 nucleotides matching TRBD1. This CDR3 spans 12 amino acids. V gave up 3 bases and J gave up 8 bases; unmatched junction bases: 3. Germline assignment: CDR1 MDHEN and CDR2 SYDVKM. The chain's CDR3 is CASSFRGQGYTF. In DNA, the CDR3 is TGTGCCAGCAGTTTTAGGGGGCAGGGCTACACCTTC.

The rearrangement links TRBV6-1 to TRBJ1-2, with TRBD1 matching over 7 bases. The CDR3 length is 14 residues. Germline lookup yields CDR1 MNHNS and CDR2 SASEGT. The ends lost 11 bases at V and 4 bases at J; junction bases unmatched: 13. The CDR3 is CAARRDSNSYGYTF. CDR3 bases: TGTGCCGCGCGCCGGGACAGCAACTCCTATGGCTACACCTTC.

The chain employs TRBV7-6 and TRBJ2-7, with D possibly being TRBD1 (5 bases). Germline CDR1 and CDR2: SGHVS and FNYEAQ. Trimming left V 4 bases short and J 6 bases short, with 10 bases between. CDR3 length equals 12 residues. CDR3: CASSSPGAEQYF. CDR3 nucleotide sequence: TGTGCCAGCAGCTCCCCTGGGGCCGAGCAGTACTTC.

The V and J genes are TRBV11-2 and TRBJ2-1; D gene ambiguous. CDR3 length: 12 residues. The V gene's germline CDR1 is SGHAT and CDR2 FQNNGV. V dropped 6 bases and J dropped 4 bases, with 7 bases sitting between them. The CDR3 here is CASSLYYNEQFF. CDR3 sequence (DNA): TGTGCCAGCAGTTTATATTACAATGAGCAGTTCTTC.

This clone has just one count. CDR3 protein: CASRPHPGTGDEQFF. As DNA, the CDR3 is TGTGCCAGCAGACCACATCCCGGGACAGGGGATGAGCAGTTCTTC. This rearrangement joins TRBV6-5 to TRBJ2-1, with TRBD1 matching over 10 bases. Germline lookup yields CDR1 MNHEY and CDR2 SVGAGI. The CDR3 extends over 15 amino acids. Germline trimming cut 6 bases from V and 8 bases from J; bases unmatched to any gene: 10.

This chain uses TRBV19 with TRBJ2-1; TRBD1 might be the D (6 bases). The germline V and J ends were trimmed by 2 bases and 5 bases, with 13 bases remaining between them. This CDR3 contains 15 residues. Germline assignment: CDR1 LNHDA and CDR2 SQIVND (reference sequence). In nucleotides, the CDR3 is TGTGCCAGTAGTATACGGGCAGGGGCCCACAATGAGCAGTTCTTC. Translating gives CASSIRAGAHNEQFF.

The chain uses TRBV28 and TRBJ2-5, with D possibly matching TRBD1 (5 bases). The CDR3 length is 15 residues. Germline V gene data show CDR1 as MDHEN and CDR2 as SYDVKM. V dropped 4 bases and J dropped 3 bases, with 15 bases sitting between them. The CDR3 bases are TGTGCCAGCAGTTACGCGTCGGAAGGGGAAGAGACCCAGTACTTC. This gives the protein CASSYASEGEETQYF.

This chain connects TRBV5-6 to TRBJ2-1; 13 nucleotides agree with TRBD2. This CDR3 region has 13 residues. V shed 7 bases, J shed 7 bases, and the junction held 2 bases outside the gene matches. Germline V gives CDR1 SGHDT, CDR2 YYEEEE. The CDR3 sequence: CASGLAGENEQFF. CDR3 in DNA: TGTGCCAGCGGACTAGCGGGAGAAAATGAGCAGTTCTTC.